The 21 T cell receptor beta chains given below trace back to one sample, sequenced in a study of shared clonotypes between healthy human individuals. This table comes from immunoSEQ multiplex PCR, and its TCRdb copy is limited to in-frame clones, with some not included. The data contain about 710,000 clones, around 78% of them singletons. The specimen sequenced was memory CD4+ T cells sorted from blood. The subset here: CD45RA-negative fraction. All receptors derive from a woman in her 30s in good health.

This clone was seen at least ten times. J is TRBJ1-1 and V is TRBV6-1, with 7 bases that match TRBD1. V trimming: 6 bases; J trimming: 2 bases; junction bases outside the gene matches: 6. Germline CDR1 and CDR2: MNHNS and SASEGT. The CDR3 has 14 residues. The CDR3 region has the DNA TGTGCCAGCAGGGGGGACAGCTTAAACACTGAAGCTTTCTTT. Its protein is CASRGDSLNTEAFF.

This clone was counted a few times. The sample has other DNA sequences that encode this CDR3 too. The genes are TRBV7-2 and TRBJ2-3, with TRBD2 matching 12 bases. V lost 1 base and J lost 3; bases outside the gene matches: 2. This CDR3 has 16 residues. The germline gives CDR1 SGHTA, CDR2 FQGNSA. The CDR3 loop is CASSLVGTSGTDTQYF. CDR3 bases: TGTGCCAGCAGCTTAGTTGGGACTAGCGGGACAGATACGCAGTATTTT.

This clone was seen once. The chain links TRBV9 to TRBJ2-1, with 14 positions matching TRBD2. Germline CDR1 is SGDLS and CDR2 is YYNGEE. Unmatched junction bases numbered 3, after V lost 4 bases and J lost 9 bases. This CDR3 comprises 14 residues. CDR3 in amino acids: CASSKGLAGVEQFF. As DNA, the CDR3 is TGTGCCAGCAGCAAGGGACTAGCGGGAGTTGAGCAGTTCTTC.

In this sample, this clone turned up many times. The V and J genes are TRBV9 and TRBJ2-1; 9 bases match TRBD2. With V trimmed by 0 bases and J by 8 bases, 6 bases remained unmatched. This CDR3 contains 15 residues. CDR1 SGDLS and CDR2 YYNGEE come from the germline V gene. The CDR3: CASSVGLAGMDEQFF. The CDR3 coding sequence is TGTGCCAGCAGCGTAGGGCTAGCGGGAATGGATGAGCAGTTCTTC.

The chain joins TRBV11-2 to TRBJ1-1; D call uncertain. V shed 5 bases and J shed 0 bases, with 25 bases lying between them. The length of the CDR3 is 19 residues. Germline loops: CDR1 SGHAT, CDR2 FQNNGV. The CDR3 here is CASSRKIGSLRLMNTEAFF. CDR3 DNA: TGTGCCAGCAGCCGAAAAATTGGGTCCTTGAGATTAATGAACACTGAAGCTTTCTTT.

This clone has just one count. CDR3 bases: TGTGCCAGCAGCTTGGCCGAGGGACTAGCGGGGTCCTACGAGCAGTACTTC. It is translated as CASSLAEGLAGSYEQYF. The genes are TRBV5-4 and TRBJ2-7; TRBD2 matches 13 bases. Germline trimming cut 0 bases from V and 1 base from J; bases unmatched to any gene: 4. Germline V gene lookup returns CDR1 SGHNT and CDR2 YYREEE (reference sequence). The CDR3 contains 17 residues.

J is TRBJ1-2 and V is TRBV5-6; tentatively, D is TRBD1 (5 bases). This CDR3 contains 15 residues. The germline V gene has CDR1 SGHDT and CDR2 YYEEEE. V dropped 1 base and J dropped 3 bases, with 13 bases sitting between them. This CDR3 is CASSLRQGSYYGYTF. CDR3 DNA sequence: TGTGCCAGCAGCTTGCGGCAGGGATCGTACTATGGCTACACCTTC.

This chain uses TRBV7-2 with TRBJ2-1, with 14 bases lining up with TRBD2. The CDR3 has 15 amino acids. V was pared by 5 bases and J by 15 bases, with 12 bases of the junction left unmatched. CDR1 is SGHTA, CDR2 FQGNSA, per germline. The CDR3 sequence is CASSPQTSGRASSFF. CDR3 DNA: TGTGCCAGCAGCCCTCAGACTAGCGGGAGGGCATCATCGTTCTTC.

This clone appeared a few times. V gene TRBV7-9 combines with J gene TRBJ1-2; D gene unclear. Germline V lookup: CDR1 SEHNR, CDR2 FQNEAQ (reference sequence). The length of the CDR3 is 14 residues. Trimming took off 5 bases at V and 5 bases at J, with 15 bases between the two ends. In DNA form, the CDR3 reads TGTGCCAGCAGCCTTCTCGCGCTTATATATGGCTACACCTTC. It yields the protein CASSLLALIYGYTF.

The J gene is TRBJ2-3, the V gene TRBV27; the match to TRBD2 covers 9 bases. Germline loops: CDR1 MNHEY, CDR2 SMNVEV (reference sequence). Trimming removed 4 bases from V and 1 base from J; junction bases left unmatched: 6. CDR3 length equals 16 residues. The CDR3 bases are TGTGCCAGCAGTTGGGCTAGCGGGACGGGCACAGATACGCAGTATTTT. Translated, it gives CASSWASGTGTDTQYF.

The chain couples TRBV14 to TRBJ2-7, with 10 nucleotides matching TRBD2. This CDR3 spans 16 amino acids. The ends lost 0 bases at V and 7 bases at J; junction bases unmatched: 9. Germline CDR1 reads SGHDN; CDR2 reads FVKESK. The CDR3 is CASSQDLLAGVSEQYF. CDR3 DNA sequence: TGTGCCAGCAGCCAAGATCTCCTAGCGGGAGTATCGGAGCAGTACTTC.

The CDR3 coding sequence is TGTGCCAGCAGTTTTTCTGCTTTTGGACAGGGGCCCAACTATGGCTACACCTTC. As protein: CASSFSAFGQGPNYGYTF. V is TRBV28 and J is TRBJ1-2, with TRBD1 matching 9 bases. The germline gives CDR1 MDHEN, CDR2 SYDVKM. J was trimmed by 2 bases and V by 3 bases; bases with no gene match: 13. CDR3 size: 18 residues.

This clone occurred a few times. The chain recombines TRBV29-1 with TRBJ2-7; maybe TRBD1 (6 bases). This CDR3 comprises 16 residues. Trimming stripped 5 bases from V and 2 bases from J, with 22 bases between. The germline V gene has CDR1 SQVTM and CDR2 ANQGSEA. This chain's CDR3 is CSVLIRASRGPYEQYF. Here the CDR3 DNA reads TGCAGCGTTCTCATCCGGGCGTCCAGGGGCCCCTACGAGCAGTACTTC.

This sequence joins TRBV6-5 and TRBJ2-3; 8 bases align to TRBD2. Trimming cost V 0 bases and J 4 bases; bases outside gene matches: 6. This CDR3 spans 16 amino acids. Germline CDR1 and CDR2: MNHEY and SVGAGI. CDR3 sequence: CASSYSEAGGPDTQYF. The CDR3 bases are TGTGCCAGCAGTTACTCAGAGGCGGGAGGACCAGATACGCAGTATTTT.

This clone was observed many times. The chain joins TRBV5-1 to TRBJ2-3; perhaps TRBD2 as D (6 bases). The CDR3 is 18 residues long. CDR1 and CDR2 (germline): SGHRS, YFSETQ. V was cut by 4 bases and J by 0 bases, with 21 bases left in between. The CDR3 here is CASSPQRSRGVSTDTQYF. The DNA for the CDR3 is TGCGCCAGCAGCCCCCAGCGTTCACGCGGGGTGAGCACAGATACGCAGTATTTT.

The chain uses TRBV7-9 and TRBJ2-2; D might be TRBD2 (6 bases). With 4 bases removed from V and 9 bases from J, the gap between germline ends came to 12 bases. The germline V gene encodes CDR1 SEHNR and CDR2 FQNEAQ (reference sequence). The CDR3 covers 13 residues. The CDR3: CASSSLAGWELFF. Here the CDR3 DNA reads TGTGCCAGCAGCTCACTAGCAGGTTGGGAGCTGTTTTTT.

V is TRBV11-2 and J is TRBJ2-3; 7 bases are a match to TRBD2. CDR3 length: 15 amino acids. After removal of 4 bases from V and 2 bases from J, the junction contained 6 bases not matched to a gene. Germline lookup yields CDR1 SGHAT and CDR2 FQNNGV. The CDR3 DNA reads as TGTGCCAGCAGCTCGTTTCTAGCGGACACAGATACGCAGTATTTT. Encoded protein: CASSSFLADTDTQYF.

V is TRBV15 and J is TRBJ2-7; weak D call: TRBD2 (5 bases). The germline V and J ends were trimmed by 3 bases and 2 bases, with 11 bases remaining between them. The CDR3 covers 14 residues. Germline values: CDR1 LNHNV, CDR2 YYDKDF (reference sequence). Here the CDR3 reads CATSSSDGTYEQYF. The CDR3 nucleotides are TGTGCCACCAGCAGTTCGGACGGGACCTACGAGCAGTACTTC.

J is TRBJ2-5 and V is TRBV28; D may be TRBD2 (6 bases). Looked up from germline, CDR1 is MDHEN and CDR2 is SYDVKM. The CDR3 has 12 residues. Trimming stripped 5 bases from V and 5 bases from J, with 9 bases between. In DNA, the CDR3 is TGTGCCAGCAGTGGGGGGACGGAGACCCAGTACTTC. The encoded protein is CASSGGTETQYF.

V is TRBV5-8 and J is TRBJ1-1, with unresolved D. Germline CDR1 and CDR2: SGHTS and YDEGEE. Between the trimmed V and J ends, which lost 7 bases and 2 bases, there was a span of 12 bases. CDR3 length: 13 residues. This CDR3 reads CASWYGTNTEAFF. CDR3 coding DNA: TGTGCCAGCTGGTACGGCACCAACACTGAAGCTTTCTTT.

This chain uses TRBV30 with TRBJ1-3, with 7 bases matching TRBD1. This CDR3 is 18 amino acids long. Germline V CDR1 and CDR2: GTSNPN, SVGIG (reference sequence). V lost 3 bases to trimming and J lost 4 bases; unmatched junction nucleotides: 18. CDR3 region: CAWREVWGGQAGGNTIYF. The CDR3 region has the DNA TGTGCCTGGAGGGAGGTATGGGGAGGACAGGCCGGAGGAAACACCATATATTTT.